The 22 T cell receptor beta chains below come from one sample, sequenced in a study of T cells after yellow fever vaccination. TCRdb passed the 5' RACE reads through MiXCR, listing each CDR3 protein once. The profile shows roughly 520,000 distinct CDR3 sequences, 20% to 25% of them singletons. Sequenced material: PBMCs, taken roughly 20 days after the first yellow fever vaccination. These receptors originate from a young man who received the YFV17D yellow fever vaccine.

The rearrangement joins TRBV7-2 to TRBJ2-5, with D possibly called TRBD1 or TRBD2 (5 bases each). CDR3 size: 16 residues. Trimming shortened V by 7 bases and J by 4 bases, and 22 bases separated the two germline ends. CDR1 and CDR2 from the germline V gene are SGHTA and FQGNSA. CDR3 bases: TGTGCCAGCACCCCGATGAGGGGATCGATGGGAGAGACCCAGTACTTC. Translation gives CASTPMRGSMGETQYF.

The J gene is TRBJ2-1, the V gene TRBV10-3; D gene unclear. Germline CDR1 and CDR2: ENHRY and SYGVKD. This CDR3 spans 11 amino acids. Trimming stripped 4 bases from V and 8 bases from J, with 6 bases between. The CDR3 region is CAISGRDEQFF. CDR3 nucleotide sequence: TGTGCCATCAGTGGACGAGATGAGCAGTTCTTC.

V gene TRBV7-2 combines with J gene TRBJ2-3, with D tentatively TRBD2 (6 bases). V lost 1 base and J lost 2, with 10 bases in between. The CDR3 extends over 15 amino acids. Per the germline V gene, CDR1 is SGHTA and CDR2 is FQGNSA. The CDR3 loop reads CASSLGPGVTDTQYF. The CDR3 DNA is TGTGCCAGCAGCTTAGGCCCGGGGGTCACAGATACGCAGTATTTT.

This chain connects TRBV3-1 to TRBJ2-1, with D possibly called TRBD1 or TRBD2 (6 bases each). The ends were cut back, 1 base at V and 10 bases at J, with 17 bases in the middle. The CDR3 runs to 15 residues. The V gene's germline CDR1 is LGHDT and CDR2 YNNKEL (reference sequence). The CDR3: CASSQVRGPAGEQFF. The CDR3 nucleotides are TGTGCCAGCAGCCAAGTTCGGGGGCCCGCCGGGGAGCAGTTCTTC.

This sequence joins TRBV5-4 and TRBJ1-1, with a possible D match to TRBD1 (6 bases). Looked up from germline, CDR1 is SGHNT and CDR2 is YYREEE (reference sequence). This CDR3 has 15 amino acids. Trimming stripped 4 bases from V and 1 base from J, with 14 bases between. As DNA, the CDR3 is TGTGCCAGCAGCCCGGACAGTCGTCGGAACACTGAAGCTTTCTTT. Protein product: CASSPDSRRNTEAFF.

The chain uses TRBV7-9 and TRBJ2-5; a weak D match, TRBD1 (6 bases). CDR3 length: 14 residues. Germline CDR1 reads SEHNR; CDR2 reads FQNEAQ (reference sequence). With 4 bases removed from V and 5 bases from J, the gap between germline ends came to 14 bases. The CDR3: CASSSSGARETQYF. The DNA for the CDR3 is TGTGCCAGCAGCTCCTCAGGGGCGCGGGAGACCCAGTACTTC.

This clonotype was recorded a few times. V is TRBV11-3 and J is TRBJ2-7, with a tentative D call TRBD2 (6 bases). Germline V gene lookup returns CDR1 SGHNT and CDR2 YENEEA. Trimming removed 5 bases at V and 0 bases at J, with 11 bases between. This CDR3 contains 14 residues. The CDR3 bases are TGTGCCAGCAGCGCGGGACGGAACTCCTACGAGCAGTACTTC. Protein product: CASSAGRNSYEQYF.

This clonotype has a handful of counts. The chain recombines TRBV7-2 with TRBJ1-2; no definite D call. Germline-derived CDR1 and CDR2 are SGHTA and FQGNSA. The CDR3 has 14 residues. Trimming took 5 bases from V and 6 from J, leaving 16 bases between them. CDR3 sequence reads: CASSPGRAADGYTF. In nucleotides, the CDR3 is TGTGCCAGCAGCCCCGGCCGGGCGGCTGATGGCTACACCTTC.

The chain couples TRBV5-8 to TRBJ1-4; perhaps TRBD1 as D (6 bases). Germline loops: CDR1 SGHTS, CDR2 YDEGEE. This CDR3 is built from 15 residues. V was shortened by 0 bases and J by 7 bases, with 13 bases between the two germline ends. Here the CDR3 DNA reads TGTGCCAGCAGCTTGGGTACAGGGATGGGTGAAAAACTGTTTTTT. Its protein is CASSLGTGMGEKLFF.

This clonotype has a handful of counts. V usage is TRBV2 and J usage is TRBJ2-5; 7 nucleotides line up with TRBD2. Trimming at V came to 6 bases and at J to 2 bases, leaving 3 bases not matched to a gene. Looked up from germline, CDR1 is SNHLY and CDR2 is FYNNEI. The CDR3 is 13 amino acids. The CDR3 is CASRKRGQETQYF. CDR3 nucleotides: TGTGCCAGCAGAAAGCGGGGTCAAGAGACCCAGTACTTC. The whole variable domain, remainder taken from reference TRBV2 and TRBJ2-5, is EPEVTQTPSHQVTQMGQEVILRCVPISNHLYFYWYRQILGQKVEFLVSFYNNEISEKSEIFDDQFSVERPDGSNFTLKIRSTKLEDSAMYFCASRKRGQETQYFGPGTRLLVL.

This clonotype was counted a few times. The V call is TRBV7-9, the J call TRBJ2-3, with a weak D call TRBD1 (6 bases). Between the trimmed V and J ends, which lost 1 base and 2 bases, there was a span of 13 bases. The CDR3 spans 16 residues. Germline CDR1 SEHNR, CDR2 FQNEAQ (reference sequence). In DNA, the CDR3 is TGTGCCAGCAGCTTAGGTCAGGGGTCCCCCACAGATACGCAGTATTTT. This encodes CASSLGQGSPTDTQYF.

This clonotype has only a few counts. This sequence joins TRBV4-3 and TRBJ2-3; 7 bases are a match to TRBD1. The CDR3 consists of 14 residues. Germline values: CDR1 LGHNA, CDR2 YSLEER. The V segment lost 4 bases and the J segment 7 bases; nucleotides outside the gene matches: 8. CDR3 residues: CASSPGQAFNTQYF. CDR3 nucleotide sequence: TGCGCCAGCAGCCCCGGACAGGCCTTTAATACGCAGTATTTT.

The rearrangement uses TRBV6-1 and TRBJ1-2; 7 bases map to TRBD1. The CDR3 length is 15 residues. Germline CDR1 reads MNHNS; CDR2 reads SASEGT. Trimming removed 6 bases from V and 4 bases from J; junction bases left unmatched: 11. The CDR3 region has the DNA TGTGCCAGCAGCCGAGGGACAGCGGTAGGCTATGGCTACACCTTC. This translates into CASSRGTAVGYGYTF.

In this sample, this clonotype turned up once. The V and J genes are TRBV7-3 and TRBJ2-7; weak D call: TRBD1 (6 bases). Germline CDR1 and CDR2: SGHTA and FQGTGA. This CDR3 region has 10 residues. In nucleotides, the CDR3 is TGTGCCAGCATCTCTTGGGGGCCTGGTGTC. Protein: CASISWGPGV.

The J gene is TRBJ2-1, the V gene TRBV7-2; D call uncertain. Germline V gene sequence: CDR1 SGHTA, CDR2 FQGNSA. This CDR3 is 15 amino acids long. V was shortened by 1 base and J by 1 base, with 8 bases between the two germline ends. The CDR3 sequence is CASSLGEASYNEQFF. The CDR3 bases are TGTGCCAGCAGCTTAGGCGAGGCATCCTACAATGAGCAGTTCTTC.

This clonotype was detected only a few times. The rearrangement joins TRBV7-2 to TRBJ1-4; TRBD1 might be the D (6 bases). CDR3 size: 16 residues. Per germline, CDR1 SGHTA and CDR2 FQGNSA. The V end lost 3 bases, the J end lost 10 bases, and 21 bases lay between the germline ends. Here the CDR3 DNA reads TGTGCCAGCAGCTTGACAGGTCCCCTCGGGCGAGGAAAACTGTTTTTT. It codes for CASSLTGPLGRGKLFF. Filled out from reference TRBV7-2 and TRBJ1-4, the complete variable domain reads GAGVSQSPSNKVTEKGKDVELRCDPISGHTALYWYRQSLGQGLEFLIYFQGNSAPDKSGLPSDRFSAERTGGSVSTLTIQRTQQEDSAVYLCASSLTGPLGRGKLFFGSGTQLSVL.

This clonotype was found many times. V usage is TRBV4-3 and J usage is TRBJ2-3, with a tentative D call TRBD2 (6 bases). Deletions cut 0 bases from V and 1 base from J, with 14 bases between. This CDR3 has 17 amino acids. Looked up from germline, CDR1 is LGHNA and CDR2 is YSLEER. The CDR3 bases are TGCGCCAGCAGCCAAGATCCACCCGGCGGGGGCACAGATACGCAGTATTTT. This codes for CASSQDPPGGGTDTQYF.

For this clonotype: A junction end diverges from the germline sequence, so it may reflect a read error. V usage is TRBV14 and J usage is TRBJ2-1; no clear D gene. The germline CDR1 and CDR2 sequences are SGHDN and FVKESK. The CDR3 runs to 14 residues. The CDR3 region is CASSHDSSYNERFF. The CDR3 coding sequence is TGTGCCAGCAGCCACGATAGCTCCTACAATGAGCGGTTCTTC.

The genes are TRBV6-5 and TRBJ2-5; 7 bases are a match to TRBD1. V was clipped by 2 bases and J by 5 bases; unmatched bases: 11. The germline CDR1 and CDR2 sequences are MNHEY and SVGAGI. This CDR3 spans 16 amino acids. The CDR3 DNA reads as TGTGCCAGCAGTTACATACAGGGGCAGGTCCTGGAGACCCAGTACTTC. The encoded protein is CASSYIQGQVLETQYF.

Only a few counts were recorded for this clonotype. This chain connects TRBV12-3 or TRBV12-4 to TRBJ2-1, with D possibly being TRBD1 or TRBD2 (6 bases each). The CDR3 runs to 18 residues. The germline V and J ends were trimmed by 4 bases and 3 bases, with 22 bases remaining between them. In DNA form, the CDR3 reads TGTGCCAGCAGTTCGGTCGGGGGACGGGGGCCTAACTACAATGAGCAGTTCTTC. It encodes CASSSVGGRGPNYNEQFF.

This clonotype was observed a handful of times. The V and J genes are TRBV29-1 and TRBJ2-7; no firm D call. Germline CDR1 SQVTM, CDR2 ANQGSEA. V lost 4 bases and J lost 5, with 9 bases in between. The CDR3 is 11 amino acids. CDR3 protein: CSVGSRDEQYV. CDR3 bases: TGCAGCGTTGGATCTAGGGACGAGCAGTACGTC.

J is TRBJ1-5 and V is TRBV4-3; D is undetermined. The V gene's germline CDR1 is LGHNA and CDR2 YSLEER. The CDR3 runs 13 residues. With 1 base removed from V and 6 bases from J, the gap between germline ends came to 7 bases. In DNA, the CDR3 is TGCGCCAGCAGCCAAGTTATGGGTCAGCCCCAGCATTTT. Translated: CASSQVMGQPQHF.